The present entry profiles one T cell receptor beta chain with its context. The length of the CDR3 is 13 residues. With 1 base removed from V and 7 bases from J, the gap between germline ends came to 8 bases. The V gene's germline CDR1 is SGHTA and CDR2 FQGNSA. Profiling relied on immunoSEQ multiplex PCR, and the TCRdb table lists in-frame clones only, not all of them. The repertoire includes some 150,000 clones, over 80% of them detected once, and less than 25% sits in the top ten. This specimen comes from a study of radiation and T cells in renal cell carcinoma. As to time point: baseline pretreatment blood. Treatment reported: 15 Gy SBRT to primary tumor, nephrectomy 4 weeks later.

The sequencing here drew on blood, taken from a patient whose treatment included radiotherapy and nephrectomy. The V and J genes are TRBV7-2 and TRBJ1-5; D unresolved. The TCR sequence derives from a woman aged 50 to 65 with renal cell carcinoma. The CDR3 reads CASSLGELQPQHF. CDR3 DNA: TGTGCCAGCAGCTTAGGAGAGTTGCAGCCCCAGCATTTT. The entire variable domain, with the rest obtained from reference TRBV7-2 and TRBJ1-5, is as follows: GAGVSQSPSNKVTEKGKDVELRCDPISGHTALYWYRQSLGQGLEFLIYFQGNSAPDKSGLPSDRFSAERTGGSVSTLTIQRTQQEDSAVYLCASSLGELQPQHFGDGTRLSIL.